A selection of T cell receptor beta chains follows, all from one sample in a study of cytomegalovirus exposure and HLA in healthy donors. Generated by immunoSEQ multiplex PCR, the TCRdb table keeps only in-frame clones and is missing some. This sample has 68,000 or so clones; 75% to 85% occur once, and the top ten carry 6.5%. Material for sequencing was PBMCs. The origin of the receptors is a human donor in good health. Each CDR3 is given with its conserved first and last residue. The D gene is left open where the match is weak. A clone size is listed for some rows: how often the clone was seen (once, few, many), or a class if it is expanded.

cdr3_aa | cdr3_nt | d_call | j_call | cdr3_length | clone_size | v_call
CSSSELREKLFF | TGTTCCAGCAGTGAACTTCGGGAAAAACTGTTTTTT | NA | TRBJ1-4 | 12 | NA | TRBV2
CASNRAGSSYNEQFF | TGTGCCAGCAACCGGGCGGGGAGCTCCTACAATGAGCAGTTCTTC | NA | TRBJ2-1 | 15 | NA | TRBV6-1
CASSLDPGTNEKLFF | TGCGCCAGCAGCTTGGATCCGGGAACTAATGAAAAACTGTTTTTT | NA | TRBJ1-4 | 15 | NA | TRBV5-1
CASSYGGANTEAFF | TGTGCCAGCAGCTATGGAGGGGCGAACACTGAAGCTTTCTTT | NA | TRBJ1-1 | 14 | NA | TRBV7-2
CASSLWATEQYF | TGTGCCAGCAGCTTGTGGGCCACTGAGCAGTACTTC | NA | TRBJ2-7 | 12 | NA | TRBV11-2
CASSMAGVGEQYF | TGTGCCAGTAGTATGGCGGGGGTCGGTGAGCAGTACTTC | TRBD2 | TRBJ2-7 | 13 | few | TRBV19
CASSPSMNTEAFF | TGTGCCAGCAGCCCCTCTATGAACACTGAAGCTTTCTTT | NA | TRBJ1-1 | 13 | NA | TRBV14
CASRPTGGTEAFF | TGTGCCAGCAGACCCACAGGGGGCACTGAAGCTTTCTTT | TRBD1 | TRBJ1-1 | 13 | NA | TRBV11-3
CARSEGTAEGNEAFF | TGTGCCAGAAGCGAAGGGACAGCCGAGGGCAATGAAGCTTTCTTT | NA | TRBJ1-1 | 15 | NA | TRBV7-5
CASSPFTANTEAFF | TGCGCCAGCAGCCCGTTTACAGCGAACACTGAAGCTTTCTTT | NA | TRBJ1-1 | 14 | NA | TRBV5-1
CASSQQGGNEQFF | TGTGCCAGCAGCCAACAGGGGGGGAATGAGCAGTTCTTC | NA | TRBJ2-1 | 13 | NA | TRBV7-2
CASRGGQGVYGYTF | TGTGCCAGCAGGGGGGGACAGGGGGTTTATGGCTACACCTTC | TRBD1 | TRBJ1-2 | 14 | NA | TRBV25-1
CASGSGLAGGPVNEQFF | TGTGCTAGTGGTTCCGGACTAGCGGGGGGGCCAGTCAATGAGCAGTTCTTC | TRBD2 | TRBJ2-1 | 17 | NA | TRBV12-5
CASSLAGSGNTIYF | TGCGCCAGCAGCTTGGCAGGCTCTGGAAACACCATATATTTT | NA | TRBJ1-3 | 14 | few | TRBV5-1
CASSSRGNTEAFF | TGTGCCAGCAGCTCTAGAGGGAACACTGAAGCTTTCTTT | NA | TRBJ1-1 | 13 | NA | TRBV7-6
CASSLTGQGNSPLHF | TGTGCCAGCTCACTTACCGGACAGGGAAATTCACCCCTCCACTTT | TRBD1 | TRBJ1-6 | 15 | NA | TRBV18
CASSYAEQGDNYGYTF | TGTGCCAGCAGTTACGCGGAACAGGGGGATAACTATGGCTACACCTTC | TRBD1 | TRBJ1-2 | 16 | NA | TRBV6-6
CASSGQGGAGNTIYF | TGTGCCAGCAGTGGACAGGGGGGGGCTGGAAACACCATATATTTT | TRBD1 | TRBJ1-3 | 15 | few | TRBV6-1